The present T cell receptor (beta chain) was sequenced within a study of blood T cell repertoires in COVID-19. Overall study context: Collection of acute and convalescent COVID-19 samples took place in the United States, Italy and Spain. Sources were T cells, B-cell-depleted T cells, or PBMCs; the material itself was cDNA or gDNA.

Here immunoSEQ multiplex PCR was the method, and the copy in TCRdb shows in-frame clones only, minus some. Of 74,000 or so clones listed, approximately 89% were seen once; the top ten hold about 2.3%. Sequencing was carried out using peripheral blood. The clonotype was recovered from a human donor in a cohort sampled during active COVID-19.

The CDR3 reads CASSLFRDYEQYF. The CDR3 DNA follows: TGCGCCAGCAGCCTTTTTAGAGACTACGAGCAGTACTTC. The chain recombines TRBV5-1 with TRBJ2-7; no clear D gene. Per germline, CDR1 SGHRS and CDR2 YFSETQ. Trimming stripped 4 bases from V and 3 bases from J, with 11 bases between. The CDR3 covers 13 residues.